These 9 T cell receptor beta chains share one sample of origin, sequenced in a study of identifying expanded T cells in peripheral blood. Some clones are missing from TCRdb's copy, which holds only in-frame ones; the method was immunoSEQ multiplex PCR. The table lists some 93,000 clones, over 75% of them singletons. The sequenced material came from blood. The source of these receptors is a person aged 18 to 75 in good health.

For this clone: Other DNA sequences in the same sample also yield this CDR3. In nucleotides, the CDR3 is TGTGCCAGCTCAGGACAGGGGAACACTGAAGCTTTCTTT. It specifies CASSGQGNTEAFF. The chain employs TRBV18 and TRBJ1-1; 8 bases are shared with TRBD1. The germline CDR1 and CDR2 sequences are KGHSH and LQKENI. This CDR3 spans 13 amino acids. V shed 5 bases and J 1 base; nucleotides not matched to a gene: 0.

The chain recombines TRBV7-3 with TRBJ2-2, with D perhaps matching TRBD1 (5 bases). Germline CDR1 SGHTA, CDR2 FQGTGA. The V end lost 5 bases, the J end lost 4 bases, and 11 bases lay between the germline ends. This CDR3 has 14 residues. Here the CDR3 reads CASSLQDATGELFF. The CDR3 DNA sequence: TGTGCCAGCAGCCTACAGGACGCCACCGGGGAGCTGTTTTTT.

This clone was seen once. The chain combines TRBV5-1 with TRBJ2-3, with 8 nucleotides matching TRBD2. J lost 4 bases, V lost 3 bases, and 4 bases had no gene match. Germline CDR1 is SGHRS and CDR2 is YFSETQ. The CDR3 has 14 residues. The CDR3 protein is CASSSGGGPDTQYF. The CDR3 DNA reads TGCGCCAGCAGCTCCGGGGGGGGACCAGATACGCAGTATTTT. Together with reference TRBV5-1 and TRBJ2-3, the CDR3 gives the full variable domain: KAGVTQTPRYLIKTRGQQVTLSCSPISGHRSVSWYQQTPGQGLQFLFEYFSETQRNKGNFPGRFSGRQFSNSRSEMNVSTLELGDSALYLCASSSGGGPDTQYFGPGTRLTVL.

The V call is TRBV19, the J call TRBJ1-5; D unclear. The ends were cut back, 7 bases at V and 7 bases at J, with 20 bases in the middle. The CDR3 length is 15 residues. Germline lookup yields CDR1 LNHDA and CDR2 SQIVND (reference sequence). CDR3 sequence reads: CASTSTGRAGQPQHF. CDR3 coding DNA: TGTGCCAGTACCTCCACCGGACGAGCGGGGCAGCCCCAGCATTTT.

The chain joins TRBV7-8 to TRBJ2-1, with 7 positions matching TRBD1. The germline V gene encodes CDR1 SGHVS and CDR2 FQNEAQ. J lost 7 bases, V lost 1 base, and 7 bases had no gene match. The length of the CDR3 is 15 residues. CDR3 nucleotides: TGTGCCAGCAGCTTAGGGGCCGACAGGGTGAATGAGCAGTTCTTC. It encodes CASSLGADRVNEQFF.

The CDR3 is CASSPAVRNQPQHF. The CDR3 DNA sequence: TGTGCCAGTAGTCCCGCGGTTAGAAATCAGCCCCAGCATTTT. The gene calls are TRBV19 and TRBJ1-5; D unresolved. The CDR3 loop spans 14 amino acids. With 5 bases removed from V and 4 bases from J, the gap between germline ends came to 12 bases. Germline V gives CDR1 LNHDA, CDR2 SQIVND (reference sequence).

The chain carries TRBV12-5 and TRBJ1-1; D call uncertain. The germline gives CDR1 LGHNT, CDR2 FRNRAP. V gave up 4 bases and J gave up 6 bases, with 9 bases separating them. The CDR3 has 12 residues. This CDR3 is CASGSPDPEAFF. CDR3 coding DNA: TGTGCTAGTGGTTCCCCGGACCCTGAAGCTTTCTTT.

The CDR3 spells CASSEQRNTEAFF. The DNA of the CDR3 is TGTGCCAGCTCAGAACAGAGGAACACTGAAGCTTTCTTT. V gene TRBV18 combines with J gene TRBJ1-1; no definite D call. This CDR3 comprises 13 residues. V gave up 5 bases and J gave up 1 base, with 8 bases separating them. Germline CDR1 is KGHSH and CDR2 is LQKENI.

The V call is TRBV11-2, the J call TRBJ2-1; D unresolved. This CDR3 is built from 13 residues. Looked up from germline, CDR1 is SGHAT and CDR2 is FQNNGV. V lost 3 bases and J 10 bases, leaving 13 bases between the germline ends. The CDR3 DNA reads as TGTGCCAGCAGCTTGACACGCGCAGGAGAGCAGTTCTTC. Amino acids: CASSLTRAGEQFF.